What follows is one T cell receptor (beta chain) and its context. These data come from a study of shared clonotypes between healthy human individuals. Using immunoSEQ multiplex PCR, the repertoire was profiled, and TCRdb retains in-frame clones only, with some absent. The sample shows some 2 million clones, roughly 94% of them seen only once. The germline V gene has CDR1 MNHEY and CDR2 SVGAGI. This CDR3 has 15 amino acids. V was pared by 5 bases and J by 2 bases, with 7 bases of the junction left unmatched. This chain links TRBV6-5 with TRBJ2-7; 9 bases align to TRBD1. This TCR derives from a man between 18 and 29 years old in good health. Sequenced material: naive CD4+ T cells sorted from blood. Specified subset: CD45RA+ positively selected. The CDR3 loop reads CASSRSTGGTYEQYF. The CDR3 region has the DNA TGTGCCAGCAGTCGGAGCACAGGGGGCACCTACGAGCAGTACTTC.